This record covers a single TCR beta chain. Antigen specificity is unknown. The DNA ends 3 residues before the CDR3 does, and the rest of the CDR3 is filled in from the germline J gene. This sample was included in a study of T cell clonality in common variable immunodeficiency. General study findings and limits: Common variable immunodeficiency TCR beta sequences reportedly had fewer deletions and N-nucleotide insertions.

The protocol was immunoSEQ multiplex PCR, while the TCRdb copy is restricted to in-frame clones and leaves out a portion. The profile covers about 33,000 clones, none occurring a single time. Most patients and controls had Caucasian heritage. CDR1 is LNHDA and CDR2 is SQIVND in the germline V gene (reference sequence). The CDR3 consists of 14 residues. After removal of 4 bases from V and 1 base from J, the junction contained 3 bases not matched to a gene. Sample: peripheral blood mononuclear cells. This chain links TRBV19 with TRBJ2-7; 8 nucleotides align to TRBD1. This receptor was obtained from a human donor with common variable immunodeficiency. CDR3 amino acids: CASSTGTGSYEQYF. Incomplete CDR3 DNA: TGTGCCAGTAGTACGGGGACAGGTTCCTACGAG. Based on the CDR3 plus reference TRBV19 and TRBJ2-7, the full variable domain is DGGITQSPKYLFRKEGQNVTLSCEQNLNHDAMYWYRQDPGQGLRLIYYSQIVNDFQKGDIAEGYSVSREKKESFPLTVTSAQKNPTAFYLCASSTGTGSYEQYFGPGTRLTVT.